Each of the 7 T cell receptor beta chains below was sequenced from the same sample in a study of Graves' ophthalmopathy and Graves' hyperthyroidism listed by TCRdb under 2018. The data were produced on an Illumina HiSeq 2000. TCR beta CDR3 regions were amplified from RNA transcripts for repertoire sequencing. The first round was an RT-PCR using HTBI primers with the Qiagen OneStep RT-PCR kit, and this first round was followed by a second-round multiplex PCR, then size selection and purification. TCRdb reanalyzed the raw reads on its own, using fastp at Q25 for trimming and MiXCR for clone calling, and kept in-frame beta chains. CDR3 protein sequences are deduplicated, and each keeps its most common genes and DNA. This sample is represented by 400,000 or so distinct CDR3 sequences; approximately 15% of them were singletons. The ten top clones hold 5.5% to 8% of the sample. The sequenced sample was peripheral blood. The receptors originated from a woman aged 18-35 years with stable Graves' hyperthyroidism. Donor details come from another sample of the same person, matched by shared clones.

In its sample, this clonotype was seen many times. Possible read error: a much larger clone is one base away. J is TRBJ1-2 and V is TRBV12-3 or TRBV12-4; maybe TRBD1 (5 bases). The CDR3 runs to 11 residues. V lost 7 bases and J lost 4, with 7 bases in between. The CDR3 region has the DNA TGTGCCAGCACCCAGGGCTATGGCTACACCTTC. It codes for CASTQGYGYTF.

This clonotype was found many times. This chain links TRBV6-1 with TRBJ2-7; D is unclear. Germline-derived CDR1 and CDR2 are MNHNS and SASEGT. V lost 6 bases and J lost 0, with 18 bases in between. CDR3 size: 16 residues. The DNA for the CDR3 is TGTGCCAGCAGAGAGACATTCGGGCCTAACTCCTACGAGCAGTACTTC. It specifies CASRETFGPNSYEQYF.

There are a few counts of this clonotype. Possible read error: a much larger clone is one base away. CDR3: CASTLIGAGELFF. The CDR3 nucleotides are TGTGCCAGCACATTGATTGGTGCCGGGGAGCTGTTTTTT. The chain recombines TRBV12-3 or TRBV12-4 with TRBJ2-2; D remains ambiguous. This CDR3 contains 13 residues. The V end was cut by 7 bases, the J end by 6 bases, with 12 bases between.

The gene calls are TRBV5-1 and TRBJ2-7; D not certain. Germline CDR1 and CDR2: SGHRS and YFSETQ. The V end lost 1 base, the J end lost 0 bases, and 5 bases lay between the germline ends. The CDR3 is 13 residues long. The chain's CDR3 is CASSLHDSYEQYF. DNA of the CDR3: TGCGCCAGCAGCTTGCACGACTCCTACGAGCAGTACTTC.

This clonotype was seen ten or more times. The chain uses TRBV13 and TRBJ2-7; 9 bases are a match to TRBD1. The CDR3 spans 15 residues. Germline CDR1 and CDR2: PRHDT and FYEKMQ (reference sequence). J lost 4 bases, V lost 2 bases, and 6 bases had no gene match. The CDR3 sequence is CASSLRYRGPYEQYF. In DNA, the CDR3 is TGTGCCAGCAGCTTAAGATACAGGGGGCCGTACGAGCAGTACTTC. Looking up the rest from reference TRBV13 and TRBJ2-7 gives the full variable domain: AAGVIQSPRHLIKEKRETATLKCYPIPRHDTVYWYQQGPGQDPQFLISFYEKMQSDKGSIPDRFSAQQFSDYHSELNMSSLELGDSALYFCASSLRYRGPYEQYFGPGTRLTVT.

This clonotype was recorded at least ten times. The chain joins TRBV29-1 to TRBJ1-1; 8 bases fit TRBD1. J was trimmed by 0 bases and V by 7 bases; bases with no gene match: 7. The CDR3 length is 14 residues. Germline CDR1 reads SQVTM; CDR2 reads ANQGSEA. CDR3 sequence reads: CSALTGVMNTEAFF. CDR3 nucleotides: TGCAGCGCTCTGACAGGGGTAATGAACACTGAAGCTTTCTTT.

The sample holds many counts of this clonotype. The chain is built from TRBV6-5 and TRBJ2-7, with D perhaps TRBD2 (5 bases). The germline V gene encodes CDR1 MNHEY and CDR2 SVGAGI. Trimming stripped 6 bases from V and 3 bases from J, with 12 bases between. This CDR3 is built from 13 residues. For the CDR3, the DNA is TGTGCCAGCAGGTATGAGGAGGACTACGAGCAGTACTTC. Translated, it gives CASRYEEDYEQYF.